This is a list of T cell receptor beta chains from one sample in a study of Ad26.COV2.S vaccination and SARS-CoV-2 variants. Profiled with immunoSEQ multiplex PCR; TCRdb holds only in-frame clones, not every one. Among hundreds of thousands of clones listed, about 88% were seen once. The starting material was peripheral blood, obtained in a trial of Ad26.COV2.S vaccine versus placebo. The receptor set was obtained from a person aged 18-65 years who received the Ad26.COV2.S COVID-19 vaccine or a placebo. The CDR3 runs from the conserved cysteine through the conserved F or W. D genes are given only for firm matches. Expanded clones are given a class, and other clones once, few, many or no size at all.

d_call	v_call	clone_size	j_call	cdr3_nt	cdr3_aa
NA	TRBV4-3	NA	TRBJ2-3	TGCGCCAGCAGCCAAGAAGGACTGCTAGATACGCAGTATTTT	CASSQEGLLDTQYF
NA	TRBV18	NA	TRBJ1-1	TGTGCCAGCTCCCCACAGGCAAACACTGAAGCTTTCTTT	CASSPQANTEAFF
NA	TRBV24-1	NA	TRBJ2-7	TGTGCCACCAGTGATCTGGGTTGGCAGTACTTC	CATSDLGWQYF
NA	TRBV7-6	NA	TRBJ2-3	TGTGCCAGCAGCCGAAGCGGACCCACAGATACGCAGTATTTT	CASSRSGPTDTQYF
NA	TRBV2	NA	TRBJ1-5	TGTGCCAGCAGGAGGGAGACCCAGCCCCAGCATTTT	CASRRETQPQHF
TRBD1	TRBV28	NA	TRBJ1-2	TGTGCCAGCAGTGGGGCTACAGGGGGTAGGGGCTACACCTTC	CASSGATGGRGYTF
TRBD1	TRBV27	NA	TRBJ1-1	TGTGCCAGCCCCCCCGACAGGGCGTACACTGAAGCTTTCTTT	CASPPDRAYTEAFF
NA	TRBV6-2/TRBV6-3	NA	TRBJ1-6	TGTGCCAGCAGTTACTCCGGACTTTATAATTCACCCCTCCACTTT	CASSYSGLYNSPLHF
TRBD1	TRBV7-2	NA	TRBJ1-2	TGTGCCAGCAGCTTAGTGGGACAGGGCAACTATGGCTACACCTTC	CASSLVGQGNYGYTF
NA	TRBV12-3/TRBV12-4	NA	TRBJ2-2	TGTGCCAGCAGTTTCCCCTACACCGGGGAGCTGTTTTTT	CASSFPYTGELFF
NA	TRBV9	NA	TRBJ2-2	TGTGCCAGCAGCGTAGCCCCCTCGGCCGGGGAGCTGTTTTTT	CASSVAPSAGELFF
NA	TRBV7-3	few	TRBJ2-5	TGTGCCAGCAGCTTAACTTTCTTGGAGACCCAGTACTTC	CASSLTFLETQYF
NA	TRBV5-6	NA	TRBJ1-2	TGTGCCAGCAGCTTAATAACACGGAAGTTTATGGCTAGCTACACCTTC	CASSLITRKFMASYTF
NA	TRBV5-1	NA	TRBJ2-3	TGCGCCAGCAGCTTTCTACCCCCATTTCAAGGAAATACGCAGTATTTT	CASSFLPPFQGNTQYF
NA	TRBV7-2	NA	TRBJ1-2	TGTGCCAGCAGCCCGAATCGGGGCGCGGGCGGCTACACCTTC	CASSPNRGAGGYTF
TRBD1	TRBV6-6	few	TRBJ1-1	TGTGCCAGCAGTTACTCGACAGGGGGAGAAAACACTGAAGCTTTCTTT	CASSYSTGGENTEAFF
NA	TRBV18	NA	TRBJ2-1	TGTGCCAGCTCACTGACACAAAACAATGAGCAGTTCTTC	CASSLTQNNEQFF
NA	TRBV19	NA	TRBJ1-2	TGTGCCAGTAGTATAGCTACCCGGATGGGTGGCTACACCTTC	CASSIATRMGGYTF
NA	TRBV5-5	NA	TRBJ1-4	TGTGCCAGCAGCTTGAGATCCCGGACAAAAAATGAAAAACTGTTTTTT	CASSLRSRTKNEKLFF
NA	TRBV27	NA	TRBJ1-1	TGTGCCAGCAGTCTCCGAGCGATGAACACTGAAGCTTTCTTT	CASSLRAMNTEAFF
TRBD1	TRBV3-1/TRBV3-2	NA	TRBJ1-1	TGTGCCAGCAGCCGACTAGGGACAGCAGACACTGAAGCTTTCTTT	CASSRLGTADTEAFF
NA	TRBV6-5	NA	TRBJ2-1	TGTGCCAGCAGTTACTCGCGGGGTGGACATGAGCAGTTCTTC	CASSYSRGGHEQFF
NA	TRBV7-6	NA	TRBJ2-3	TGTGCCAGCAGCTTAAAGGGGGAAGCAGATACGCAGTATTTT	CASSLKGEADTQYF
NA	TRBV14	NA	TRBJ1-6	TGTGCCAGCAGCCAGGAGTGGGGACCCCTCCACTTT	CASSQEWGPLHF
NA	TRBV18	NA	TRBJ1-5	TGTGCCAGCTCGTTGCGTGTGGGGGCTAGTCAGCCCCAGCATTTT	CASSLRVGASQPQHF
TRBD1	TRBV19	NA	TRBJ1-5	TGTGCCAGTAGGTTAGCAGGGGGCTATAGCAATCAGCCCCAGCATTTT	CASRLAGGYSNQPQHF
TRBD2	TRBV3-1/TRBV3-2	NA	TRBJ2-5	TGTGCCAGCAGCCAAGGCCGTAATGCGGGGGGATCCCAAGAGACCCAGTACTTC	CASSQGRNAGGSQETQYF
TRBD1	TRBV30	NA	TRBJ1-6	TGTGCCTGGAACCTTTGGACAGGGGATTCACCCCTCCACTTT	CAWNLWTGDSPLHF
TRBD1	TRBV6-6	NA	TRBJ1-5	TGTGCCAGCAGTTCCCGGACAGGGGTGAATCAGCCCCAGCATTTT	CASSSRTGVNQPQHF
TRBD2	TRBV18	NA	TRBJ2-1	TGTGCCAGCTCACCCCGGACTAGCGTAAGCTCCTACAATGAGCAGTTCTTC	CASSPRTSVSSYNEQFF
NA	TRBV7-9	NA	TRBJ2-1	TGTGCCAGCAGCTTAGAAGGGGGGGCGTTGGAGCAGTTCTTC	CASSLEGGALEQFF
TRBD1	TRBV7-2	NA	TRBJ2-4	TGTGCCAGCAGCAAACAGGGGGAAGGGGAAAACATTCAGTACTTC	CASSKQGEGENIQYF
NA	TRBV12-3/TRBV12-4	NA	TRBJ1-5	TGTGCCAGCAGTTTAATTGGCGTTCAGCCCCAGCATTTT	CASSLIGVQPQHF
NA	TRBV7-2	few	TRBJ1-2	TGTGCCAGCAGCTTGCGGACAGCAGGCTATGGCTACACCTTC	CASSLRTAGYGYTF
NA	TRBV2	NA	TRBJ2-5	TGTGCCAGCAGTGGAACAGGGAGAGAGACCCAGTACTTC	CASSGTGRETQYF
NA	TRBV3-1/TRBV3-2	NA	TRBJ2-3	TGTGCCAGCAGCCTCCCGGGGCAGGGGAGCACAGATACGCAGTATTTT	CASSLPGQGSTDTQYF
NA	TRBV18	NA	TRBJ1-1	TGTGCCAGCTCAACTGACAGAGATGAAGCTTTCTTT	CASSTDRDEAFF
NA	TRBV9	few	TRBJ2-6	TGTGCCAGCAGCGTAGGCCCGGGGACCGGGGCCAACGTCCTGACTTTC	CASSVGPGTGANVLTF
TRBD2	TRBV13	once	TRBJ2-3	TGTGCCAGCAGCACCGGACTAGCGGGGGCCACAGATACGCAGTATTTT	CASSTGLAGATDTQYF
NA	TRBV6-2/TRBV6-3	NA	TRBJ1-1	TGTGCCAGCAGTTACTCATGGGCCGGAGCTTTCTTT	CASSYSWAGAFF
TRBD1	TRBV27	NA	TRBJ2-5	TGTGCCAGCAGTCCAACCCACGGACAGGAAGAGACCCAGTACTTC	CASSPTHGQEETQYF
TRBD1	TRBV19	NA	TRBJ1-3	TGTGCCAGTAGTATGCGCCAGGGGGGTCGGAGCGGAAACACCATATATTTT	CASSMRQGGRSGNTIYF
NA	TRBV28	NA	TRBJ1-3	TGTGCCAGCAGTTTTGGTGGATCTGGAAACACCATATATTTT	CASSFGGSGNTIYF
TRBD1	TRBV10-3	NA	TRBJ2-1	TGTGCCATCAGCGGTCAGCAGGGGGCCTACAATGAGCAGTTCTTC	CAISGQQGAYNEQFF
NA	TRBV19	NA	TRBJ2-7	TGTGCCAGTAGTATCAGGGACTCCTACGAGCAGTACTTC	CASSIRDSYEQYF
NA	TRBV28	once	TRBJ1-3	TGTGCCAGCAGGGAGAGTGGAAACACCATATATTTT	CASRESGNTIYF
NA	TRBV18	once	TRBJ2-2	TGTGCCAGCTCACCAAGGACAGAGAACACCGGGGAGCTGTTTTTT	CASSPRTENTGELFF
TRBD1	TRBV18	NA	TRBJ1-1	TGTGCCAGCTCACCGACGGACAGGGGGCCTGAAGCTTTCTTT	CASSPTDRGPEAFF
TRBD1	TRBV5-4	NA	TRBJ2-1	TGTGCCAGCAGCTCCAACAGGGGGCGGAATCCCAATGAGCAGTTCTTC	CASSSNRGRNPNEQFF
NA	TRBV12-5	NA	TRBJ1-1	TGTGCTAGTGCCCCTCGTTTGGAATGGACTGAAGCTTTCTTT	CASAPRLEWTEAFF
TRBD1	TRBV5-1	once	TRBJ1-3	TGCGCCAGCAGCTTGGATACAGGGGGGGTCGGCACCATATATTTT	CASSLDTGGVGTIYF
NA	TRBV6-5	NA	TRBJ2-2	TGTGCCAGCCGACAGGCGGGGACCGGGGAGCTGTTTTTT	CASRQAGTGELFF
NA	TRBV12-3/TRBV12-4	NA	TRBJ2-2	TGTGCCAGCAGTTTGTTAGGGGAGCTGTTTTTT	CASSLLGELFF
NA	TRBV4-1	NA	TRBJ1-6	TGCGCCAGCAGCACTCAGGGAGGTGGTTCCTATAATTCACCCCTCCACTTT	CASSTQGGGSYNSPLHF
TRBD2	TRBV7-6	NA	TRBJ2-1	TGTGCCAGCAGCTTAAGGGGCGGACTAGCGGGAGGGCCTTCCTACAATGAGCAGTTCTTC	CASSLRGGLAGGPSYNEQFF
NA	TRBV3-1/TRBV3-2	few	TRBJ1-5	TGTGCCAGCAGCCAAGATGCAGGGATGGATCAGCCCCAGCATTTT	CASSQDAGMDQPQHF
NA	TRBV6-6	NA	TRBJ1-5	TGTGCCAGCAGTTTGGCAGGGGACAATCAGCCCCAGCATTTT	CASSLAGDNQPQHF
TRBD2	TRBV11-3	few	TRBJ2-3	TGTGCCAGCAGCCCCTGGAGCGGGAGAACAGATACGCAGTATTTT	CASSPWSGRTDTQYF
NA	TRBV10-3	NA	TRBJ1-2	TGTGCCATCAGTGTACTGGGACCGGGAAGGGGCCCGGTCGGCTACACCTTC	CAISVLGPGRGPVGYTF